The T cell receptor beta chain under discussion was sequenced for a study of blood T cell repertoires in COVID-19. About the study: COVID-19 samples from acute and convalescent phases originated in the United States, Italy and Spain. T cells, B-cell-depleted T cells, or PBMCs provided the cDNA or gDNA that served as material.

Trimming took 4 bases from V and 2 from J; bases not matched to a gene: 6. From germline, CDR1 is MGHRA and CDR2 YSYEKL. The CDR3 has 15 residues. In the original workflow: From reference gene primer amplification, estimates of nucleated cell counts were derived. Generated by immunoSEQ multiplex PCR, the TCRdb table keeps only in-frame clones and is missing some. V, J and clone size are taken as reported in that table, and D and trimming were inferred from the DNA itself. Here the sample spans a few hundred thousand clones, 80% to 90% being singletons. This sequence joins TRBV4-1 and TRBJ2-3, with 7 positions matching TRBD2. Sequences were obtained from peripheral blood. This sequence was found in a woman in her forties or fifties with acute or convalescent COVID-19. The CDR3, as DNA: TGCGCCAGCAGCCGTTGGGGGGGTTCCACAGATACGCAGTATTTT. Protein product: CASSRWGGSTDTQYF.